This paragraph covers one TCR beta chain sequence. The sample belongs to a study of T cells after somatic rescue of genetic block. The assay was immunoSEQ multiplex PCR, and TCRdb's table has in-frame clones only and misses some. The sample carries more than 13,000 clones, roughly 70% recorded once. This CDR3 comprises 15 residues. The V gene lost 3 bases and the J gene lost 3 bases, with 14 bases spanning the gap. Germline V CDR1 and CDR2: SGHTA, FQGTGA. Sequencing input: peripheral blood mononuclear cells (PBMCs). The rearrangement links TRBV7-3 to TRBJ1-1, with D maybe TRBD1 (6 bases). This sequence was found in a man aged 18 to 30. CDR3 nucleotides: TGTGCCAGCAGCTTCGGACAGCTCGGGCACACTGAAGCTTTCTTT. It translates to CASSFGQLGHTEAFF.